The rows below give T cell receptor beta chains drawn from one sample of a study of T-cell reconstitution after alpha-beta-depleted transplantation in children. TCRdb itself ran the PCR reads through MiXCR, one entry per CDR3 protein. The data show more than 75,000 distinct CDR3 sequences, around 22% seen once. The source was PBMCs, collected before TCRalphabeta/CD19-depleted stem cell transplant. These TCRs come from a boy aged 2 to 10 with acute lymphoblastic leukemia, due to receive a stem cell transplant. Each CDR3 is given with its conserved first and last residue. Each record gives: J gene, V gene, clone size, D gene, CDR3 protein, CDR3 DNA. A D gene is named only where the DNA matches it firmly. Size values are once, few and many counts, or a class for expanded clones, and some rows have none.

TRBJ2-1 TRBV25-1 few . CASSDLSLAREQFF TGTGCCAGCAGTGACCTATCCCTGGCCCGTGAGCAGTTCTTC
TRBJ1-1 TRBV5-4 . . CASSYNKGTGNEAFF TGTGCCAGCAGCTACAATAAAGGGACGGGTAATGAAGCTTTCTTT
TRBJ2-5 TRBV6-1 many . CASSKRSGVGETQYF TGTGCCAGCAGTAAGAGAAGCGGAGTGGGCGAGACCCAGTACTTC
TRBJ2-4 TRBV5-5 . TRBD1 CASSTTGGGKGIQYF TGTGCCAGCAGTACCACAGGGGGCGGGAAGGGCATTCAGTACTTC
TRBJ1-2 TRBV5-6 many . CASSRRQPNYGYTF TGTGCCAGCAGCCGGCGACAGCCTAACTATGGCTACACCTTC
TRBJ2-1 TRBV5-1 . TRBD2 CASSFGRTSGVDEQFF TGCGCCAGCAGCTTTGGACGGACTAGCGGAGTCGATGAGCAGTTCTTC
TRBJ2-7 TRBV5-1 . TRBD1 CASSFSRDRGHEQYF TGCGCCAGCAGCTTTTCCCGGGACAGGGGCCACGAGCAGTACTTC
TRBJ1-3 TRBV6-1 . . CASSIEFRGNTIYF TGTGCCAGCAGTATTGAGTTCCGTGGAAACACCATATATTTT
TRBJ1-2 TRBV15 . . CATSEGGGYGYTF TGTGCCACCAGCGAGGGGGGTGGCTATGGCTACACCTTC
TRBJ2-3 TRBV7-2 . TRBD2 CASSRGVGVGNTDTQYF TGTGCCAGCAGCCGGGGGGTCGGGGTTGGGAACACAGATACGCAGTATTTT
TRBJ2-3 TRBV15 medium-sized TRBD2 CATSRDRDYTDTQYF TGTGCCACCAGCAGAGATAGGGACTACACAGATACGCAGTATTTT
TRBJ2-3 TRBV5-1 . TRBD2 CASSYRTSGGTDTQYF TGCGCCAGCAGCTATAGGACTAGCGGGGGCACAGATACGCAGTATTTT
TRBJ2-6 TRBV4-3 . TRBD1 CASSEGAGSGANVLTF TGCGCCAGCAGTGAGGGGGCGGGTTCTGGGGCCAACGTCCTGACTTTC
TRBJ2-1 TRBV5-1 many TRBD1 CASSGRQGYNEQFF TGCGCCAGCAGCGGAAGACAGGGCTACAATGAGCAGTTCTTC
TRBJ2-7 TRBV28 . TRBD2 CATRISGETEQYF TGTGCCACCAGGATAAGCGGGGAAACCGAGCAGTACTTC
TRBJ2-1 TRBV3-1 . TRBD1 CASSPGQGANEQFF TGTGCCAGCAGCCCGGGACAGGGGGCAAATGAGCAGTTCTTC
TRBJ2-1 TRBV10-2 . . CASGAMADNEQFF TGCGCCAGCGGGGCCATGGCCGACAATGAGCAGTTCTTC
TRBJ1-3 TRBV3-1 . TRBD1 CASSQDRGQSGNTIYF TGTGCCAGCAGCCAAGACAGGGGGCAAAGCGGAAACACCATATATTTT
TRBJ2-7 TRBV6-5 . TRBD1 CASSYSPSGQGAGEQYF TGTGCCAGCAGTTACTCGCCGTCAGGACAGGGGGCAGGGGAGCAGTACTTC
TRBJ1-2 TRBV5-1 . . CASSLTHGPPGGYTF TGCGCCAGCAGCTTGACACACGGCCCCCCGGGGGGCTACACCTTC
TRBJ2-7 TRBV28 few . CASSLVSREQYF TGTGCCAGCAGTTTAGTTTCGAGGGAGCAGTACTTC
TRBJ2-7 TRBV7-6 few . CASSPSGEGYEQYF TGTGCCAGCAGCCCCTCGGGCGAGGGATACGAGCAGTACTTC
TRBJ2-6 TRBV2 . . CASSGTASSGANVLTF TGTGCCAGCAGTGGGACAGCTAGCTCTGGGGCCAACGTCCTGACTTTC
TRBJ1-5 TRBV12-3/TRBV12-4 . . CASSSAGYGQPQHF TGTGCCAGCAGTTCGGCAGGGTATGGACAGCCCCAGCATTTT
TRBJ2-7 TRBV11-2 few TRBD2 CASSLYGDYSPYEQYF TGTGCCAGCAGCTTATATGGGGACTATAGTCCCTACGAGCAGTACTTC
TRBJ2-7 TRBV20-1 . TRBD1 CSAAGGQGIYEQYF TGCAGTGCTGCTGGGGGACAGGGCATCTACGAGCAGTACTTC
TRBJ2-1 TRBV25-1 few . CASSEESVKSYNEQFF TGTGCCAGCAGTGAGGAGAGCGTTAAATCCTACAATGAGCAGTTCTTC
TRBJ1-2 TRBV7-2 . . CASSPGVYGYTF TGTGCCAGCAGCCCAGGGGTCTATGGCTACACCTTC
TRBJ2-2 TRBV7-9 few . CASSFRGAPLLTGELFF TGTGCCAGCAGCTTCCGGGGTGCCCCCCTATTGACCGGGGAGCTGTTTTTT
TRBJ1-1 TRBV28 . . CASSPTQNTEAFF TGTGCCAGCAGTCCCACTCAGAACACTGAAGCTTTCTTT